The 18 T cell receptor beta chains in this list originate from one sample, sequenced in a study of shared clonotypes between healthy human individuals. Assay: immunoSEQ multiplex PCR; the TCRdb copy retains only in-frame clones and omits some. The sample lists a few hundred thousand clones; roughly 91% were seen once. Sequences were obtained from memory CD8+ T cells sorted from blood. Subset in this sample: CD45RO+ cells pooled with CCR7-negative TemRA cells. These receptors were obtained from a man in his late teens or twenties in good health.

The genes are TRBV5-6 and TRBJ1-6, with D unclear. Trimming left V 1 base short and J 0 bases short, with 8 bases between. Germline CDR1 reads SGHDT; CDR2 reads YYEEEE. The CDR3 is 16 amino acids. Here the CDR3 reads CASSLIQSSYNSPLHF. CDR3 coding DNA: TGTGCCAGCAGCTTGATTCAAAGCTCCTATAATTCACCCCTCCACTTT.

This chain connects TRBV25-1 to TRBJ2-1; 8 nucleotides match TRBD2. The CDR3 sequence is 16 residues long. The V segment lost 6 bases and the J segment 7 bases; nucleotides outside the gene matches: 14. CDR1 is MGHDK, CDR2 SYGVNS, per germline. The CDR3, as DNA: TGTGCCAGCAGCCGCACTCCCGGGGGGGCAGATAATGAGCAGTTCTTC. Its translation: CASSRTPGGADNEQFF.

The rearrangement links TRBV27 to TRBJ1-2, with D perhaps TRBD1 (5 bases). CDR3 length equals 17 residues. V was clipped by 6 bases and J by 1 base, with 21 bases between them. Germline CDR1 and CDR2: MNHEY and SMNVEV (reference sequence). DNA of the CDR3: TGTGCCAGCAGCCCCCCGCCGGGGCAGATACGTAACTATGGCTACACCTTC. It is translated as CASSPPPGQIRNYGYTF.

This clone was counted once. The chain carries TRBV29-1 and TRBJ2-1; either TRBD1 or TRBD2 may supply D (6 bases each). The germline CDR1 and CDR2 sequences are SQVTM and ANQGSEA. The V end lost 2 bases, the J end lost 5 bases, and 16 bases lay between the germline ends. This CDR3 is 15 amino acids long. The CDR3 nucleotides are TGCAGCGTTGAAATCGGAGGGGGATCCCACAATGAGCAGTTCTTC. This gives the protein CSVEIGGGSHNEQFF.

This chain connects TRBV13 to TRBJ1-1; D is ambiguous. Trimming took off 5 bases at V and 6 bases at J, with 19 bases between the two ends. The CDR3 sequence is 15 residues long. Germline-derived CDR1 and CDR2 are PRHDT and FYEKMQ (reference sequence). CDR3 bases: TGTGCCAGCAGCCCGTGGGAAGAGCTCAAATCTGAAGCTTTCTTT. It codes for CASSPWEELKSEAFF.

The chain recombines TRBV28 with TRBJ1-2; D remains ambiguous. Germline loops: CDR1 MDHEN, CDR2 SYDVKM. The V end was cut by 3 bases, the J end by 3 bases, with 8 bases between. The CDR3 extends over 13 amino acids. CDR3 region: CASSFHPDYGYTF. The CDR3 DNA follows: TGTGCCAGCAGTTTTCACCCGGACTATGGCTACACCTTC.

The rearrangement links TRBV5-1 to TRBJ1-6; D ambiguous. V was pared by 0 bases and J by 11 bases, with 15 bases between. The CDR3 loop spans 15 amino acids. From germline, CDR1 is SGHRS and CDR2 YFSETQ. This CDR3 is CASSLAPGVVAPLHF. The CDR3, as DNA: TGCGCCAGCAGCTTGGCCCCCGGGGTAGTCGCACCCCTCCACTTT.

The CDR3 sequence: CASSSGTSNPPYEQYF. Here the CDR3 DNA reads TGTGCCAGCAGCTCCGGGACTAGCAATCCCCCCTACGAGCAGTACTTC. The genes are TRBV5-4 and TRBJ2-7; 9 bases are shared with TRBD2. Trimming at V came to 3 bases and at J to 2 bases, leaving 9 bases not matched to a gene. The CDR3 loop spans 16 amino acids. Germline V gene lookup returns CDR1 SGHNT and CDR2 YYREEE (reference sequence).

This clone was seen just once. The V gene is TRBV9, the J gene TRBJ2-3; TRBD1 or TRBD2 may be the D gene (6 bases each). This CDR3 comprises 15 residues. CDR1 SGDLS and CDR2 YYNGEE come from the germline V gene. V lost 2 bases, J lost 2 bases, and 12 bases lay in between. For the CDR3, the DNA is TGTGCCAGCAGCGTTCGGGGGCTAAACACAGATACGCAGTATTTT. Its translation: CASSVRGLNTDTQYF. The variable domain in full, completed from reference TRBV9 and TRBJ2-3, reads DSGVTQTPKHLITATGQRVTLRCSPRSGDLSVYWYQQSLDQGLQFLIQYYNGEERAKGNILERFSAQQFPDLHSELNLSSLELGDSALYFCASSVRGLNTDTQYFGPGTRLTVL.

This clone was observed once. V usage is TRBV13 and J usage is TRBJ2-1, with 10 nucleotides matching TRBD2. The CDR3 covers 18 residues. Germline values: CDR1 PRHDT, CDR2 FYEKMQ (reference sequence). Unmatched junction bases numbered 14, after V lost 3 bases and J lost 6 bases. CDR3 in amino acids: CASSFGHVGLAKSNEQFF. DNA for the CDR3: TGTGCCAGCAGCTTCGGACATGTGGGACTAGCGAAGAGCAATGAGCAGTTCTTC.

This chain uses TRBV5-1 with TRBJ2-5, with 11 positions matching TRBD2. In germline, CDR1 is SGHRS, CDR2 YFSETQ. The CDR3 has 15 residues. J was trimmed by 0 bases and V by 4 bases; bases with no gene match: 2. Written as DNA, the CDR3 is TGCGCCAGCAGCACGGGACTAGCGGACCAAGAGACCCAGTACTTC. Translation gives CASSTGLADQETQYF.

This chain connects TRBV5-6 to TRBJ1-5, with 7 bases identical to TRBD1. CDR3 size: 16 residues. J lost 1 base, V lost 3 bases, and 7 bases had no gene match. Germline CDR1 SGHDT, CDR2 YYEEEE. Here the CDR3 DNA reads TGTGCCAGCAGCTCCCGGGAGGGGGCGAGCAATCAGCCCCAGCATTTT. Its protein product is CASSSREGASNQPQHF.

The chain is built from TRBV10-3 and TRBJ1-1; D remains unclear. V was trimmed by 0 bases and J by 7 bases, leaving 9 bases between them. Germline values: CDR1 ENHRY, CDR2 SYGVKD. The CDR3 runs 13 residues. The CDR3 coding sequence is TGTGCCATCAGTGAGTCCATAGAGGTTGAAGCTTTCTTT. Translating gives CAISESIEVEAFF.

V usage is TRBV7-9 and J usage is TRBJ2-1, with a tentative D call TRBD1 (6 bases). This CDR3 is 13 amino acids long. Germline V CDR1 and CDR2: SEHNR, FQNEAQ (reference sequence). Trimming removed 3 bases from V and 8 bases from J, with 11 bases in between. CDR3 nucleotides: TGTGCCAGCAGCTTGGGGGCGCGCCATGAGCAGTTCTTC. It is translated as CASSLGARHEQFF.

The genes are TRBV6-5 and TRBJ2-7, with D possibly called TRBD1 or TRBD2 (5 bases each). This CDR3 has 14 amino acids. CDR1 is MNHEY, CDR2 SVGAGI, per germline. Trimming stripped 2 bases from V and 2 bases from J, with 10 bases between. The DNA for the CDR3 is TGTGCCAGCAGTTACCTCGGGACCACCTACGAGCAGTACTTC. This translates into CASSYLGTTYEQYF.

The chain's CDR3 is CASSLVGGDTQYF. Here the CDR3 DNA reads TGTGCCAGCAGCTTAGTCGGGGGAGATACGCAGTATTTT. The chain uses TRBV11-1 and TRBJ2-3, with a tentative D call TRBD2 (6 bases). The CDR3 covers 13 residues. Germline loops: CDR1 SGHAT, CDR2 FQDESV (reference sequence). V was pared by 1 base and J by 5 bases, with 7 bases between.

A single count supports this clone. The gene calls are TRBV7-8 and TRBJ1-5; 7 bases are shared with TRBD1. There are 15 residues in the CDR3. Trimming at V came to 5 bases and at J to 4 bases, leaving 8 bases not matched to a gene. The germline V gene encodes CDR1 SGHVS and CDR2 FQNEAQ. CDR3 coding DNA: TGTGCCAGCAGCCCCGACAGGGTGCTGAATCAGCCCCAGCATTTT. This translates into CASSPDRVLNQPQHF.

V usage is TRBV5-4 and J usage is TRBJ1-2, with D unclear. Per the germline V gene, CDR1 is SGHNT and CDR2 is YYREEE (reference sequence). With 2 bases removed from V and 7 bases from J, the gap between germline ends came to 15 bases. The CDR3 has 14 amino acids. The CDR3 is CASSFFAGGSGYTF. Here the CDR3 DNA reads TGTGCCAGCAGCTTCTTCGCAGGCGGAAGTGGCTACACCTTC.